This T cell receptor (beta chain) was recovered during a study of T cell responses to AZD1222 COVID-19 vaccine. Remarks on this clone: The antigen remains undetermined.

Here immunoSEQ multiplex PCR was the method, and the copy in TCRdb shows in-frame clones only, minus some. Of around 99,000 clones in the sample, approximately 93% were seen once. General study findings and limits: The repertoires were collected only after the peak T cell response. Spike as a whole was targeted by vaccine-associated CD4 TCRs, dominant at 160-218 and 743-854.

Some second doses came at about 4 weeks and others at about 12 weeks; these were pooled. This CDR3 is 19 amino acids long. Germline loops: CDR1 ENHRY, CDR2 SYGVKD. With V trimmed by 4 bases and J by 1 base, 11 bases remained unmatched. The sequencing used peripheral blood, collected 28 days after the second AZD1222 dose. This receptor was taken from an adult who received the AZD1222 COVID-19 vaccine. This chain links TRBV10-3 with TRBJ2-1; the match to TRBD2 covers 12 bases. Written as DNA, the CDR3 is TGTGCCATCAGTGGGGCGGCACTAGCGGGAGGACCTTCCTACAATGAGCAGTTCTTC. This sequence encodes CAISGAALAGGPSYNEQFF.